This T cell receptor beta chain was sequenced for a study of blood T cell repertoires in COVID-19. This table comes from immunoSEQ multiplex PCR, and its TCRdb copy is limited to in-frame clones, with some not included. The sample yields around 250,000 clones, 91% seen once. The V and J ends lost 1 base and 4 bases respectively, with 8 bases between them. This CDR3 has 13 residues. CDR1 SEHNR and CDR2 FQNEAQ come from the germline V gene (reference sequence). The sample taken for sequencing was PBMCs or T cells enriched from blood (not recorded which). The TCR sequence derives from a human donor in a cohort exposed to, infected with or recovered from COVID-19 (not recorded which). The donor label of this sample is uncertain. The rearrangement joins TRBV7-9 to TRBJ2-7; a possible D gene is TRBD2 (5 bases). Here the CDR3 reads CASSLGAGYEQYF. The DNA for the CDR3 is TGTGCCAGCAGCTTAGGGGCGGGTTACGAGCAGTACTTC.